The rows below give T cell receptor beta chains drawn from one sample of a study of T cell responses to AZD1222 COVID-19 vaccine. The table came from immunoSEQ multiplex PCR; TCRdb's copy has only in-frame clones and leaves some out. The top ten clones hold about 2.1% of a sample with 130,000 or so clones, around 90% of them seen once. Material: peripheral blood, obtained on day 0 of AZD1222 vaccination. The source of these receptors is an adult in good health. CDR3s include the opening cysteine and the closing phenylalanine or tryptophan. The D gene is left open where the match is weak. Only some rows state a clone size, as once, few, many or a class for expanded clones.

cdr3_nt cdr3_aa j_call d_call v_call clone_size
TGTGCCATCAGTGAGTCAATGGACAGGGGGCAGGCTTTCTTT CAISESMDRGQAFF TRBJ1-1 TRBD1 TRBV10-3 few
TGTGCCAGCAGCTTGAGGGGGAACTACTACGAGCAGTACTTC CASSLRGNYYEQYF TRBJ2-7 - TRBV5-4 -
TGTGCCAGCAGTTTTCTATTCGACGGGGGGGCGATCAAAAACATTCAGTACTTC CASSFLFDGGAIKNIQYF TRBJ2-4 TRBD2 TRBV28 -
TGTGCCAGCAGCTTAACCCCCGTGAAGTCCTACGAGCAGTACTTC CASSLTPVKSYEQYF TRBJ2-7 - TRBV7-6 -
TGTGCCAGCAGCCAAGCTCTCGTCAACACTGAAGCTTTCTTT CASSQALVNTEAFF TRBJ1-1 - TRBV14 -
TGTGCCAGCAGTAAATTAGCGGGGGGCGCCCACGAGCAGTACTTC CASSKLAGGAHEQYF TRBJ2-7 TRBD2 TRBV6-2/TRBV6-3 -
TGTGCCAGCAGCCCATACGGCGGAAGCCCTAATGAAAAACTGTTTTTT CASSPYGGSPNEKLFF TRBJ1-4 - TRBV7-6 -
TGTGCCAGCAGTGAATCGTGGGCAGGGGGTCAGCCCCAGCATTTT CASSESWAGGQPQHF TRBJ1-5 TRBD1 TRBV6-1 -
TGTGCCACCAGCAGAGACTGGGACAGCCAATACACAGATACGCAGTATTTT CATSRDWDSQYTDTQYF TRBJ2-3 TRBD1 TRBV15 -
TGTGCCAGCAGTCAAACCCCCACAAACGGCTACACCTTC CASSQTPTNGYTF TRBJ1-2 - TRBV7-9 -
TGCGCCAGCAGCCAATTGGATTTGCCGAATGGCTACACCTTC CASSQLDLPNGYTF TRBJ1-2 - TRBV4-1 -
TGTGCCAGCACAGAAAGGCAGTCCTACGAGCAGTACTTC CASTERQSYEQYF TRBJ2-7 - TRBV28 -
TGTGCCAGCAGCAGAGATCCAAATCAGCCCCAGCATTTT CASSRDPNQPQHF TRBJ1-5 - TRBV5-4 -
TGTGCCAGCAGTTACGGGGGGTTGCAGCCCCAGCATTTT CASSYGGLQPQHF TRBJ1-5 - TRBV6-2/TRBV6-3 -
TGTGCCAGCAGCTTCGGCAGCTTCTCCTACGAGCAGTACTTC CASSFGSFSYEQYF TRBJ2-7 - TRBV7-2 -
TGTGCCAGCAGCCAGGGGGCCGAAGCTTTCTTT CASSQGAEAFF TRBJ1-1 - TRBV3-1/TRBV3-2 -
TGTGCCAGCAGCTTGTCAGTCAGGGGGGGTGGCTACACCTTC CASSLSVRGGGYTF TRBJ1-2 TRBD1 TRBV5-4 -
TGTGCCAGCAGCCAAGACGCAGGGGCTAATGAAAAACTGTTTTTT CASSQDAGANEKLFF TRBJ1-4 - TRBV4-2 -
TGTGCCAGCGGGACCGGGGATACGCAGTATTTT CASGTGDTQYF TRBJ2-3 - TRBV2 -
TGTGCCAGCTCACCATCAGGCCGGACAGGATCTAACTATGGCTACACCTTC CASSPSGRTGSNYGYTF TRBJ1-2 TRBD1 TRBV18 -
TGTGCCAGCAGTGAAGAGGGTAGCGGGAACCTTGGCACAGATACGCAGTATTTT CASSEEGSGNLGTDTQYF TRBJ2-3 TRBD2 TRBV7-8 -
TGCGCCAGCAGCCCCTCATCGGCCGCGGGCTATGGCTACACCTTC CASSPSSAAGYGYTF TRBJ1-2 - TRBV4-1 once
TGCGCCAGCAGCGTAAGGGGGCTAACTGAAGCTTTCTTT CASSVRGLTEAFF TRBJ1-1 TRBD1 TRBV4-1 -
TGTGCCAGCAGCTTAGGGGGTCCCTTCCCTATTAATCAGCCCCAGCATTTT CASSLGGPFPINQPQHF TRBJ1-5 - TRBV7-9 once
TGTGCCAGCAGTGAGTCCGGACTAGCGGGGGTAGACACAGATACGCAGTATTTT CASSESGLAGVDTDTQYF TRBJ2-3 TRBD2 TRBV2 once
TGCGCCAGCAGCTTTCTTGGGTACAGTATGAACACTGAAGCTTTCTTT CASSFLGYSMNTEAFF TRBJ1-1 - TRBV5-1 -
TGCGCCAGCAGAATAGCCGAGCAAGCTTTCTTT CASRIAEQAFF TRBJ1-1 - TRBV5-1 -
TGTGCCTGGAGTGGGGCCAGGGGTGGTCTAAACTATGGCTACACCTTC CAWSGARGGLNYGYTF TRBJ1-2 - TRBV30 -
TGTGCCAGCAGCGTGTCCCGGACAGGGGCCTATGGCTACACCTTC CASSVSRTGAYGYTF TRBJ1-2 TRBD1 TRBV6-5 -
TGTGCCAGCAGCTTACAGAGGACCGGACTGAACACTGAAGCTTTCTTT CASSLQRTGLNTEAFF TRBJ1-1 - TRBV11-2 -
TGTGCCAGCAGAAGGACGGTGAAGGCTTTCTTT CASRRTVKAFF TRBJ1-1 - TRBV12-3/TRBV12-4 -
TGTGCCAGCAGTTACTACGGGCAGGGGAACACTGAAGCTTTCTTT CASSYYGQGNTEAFF TRBJ1-1 - TRBV6-5 -
TGTGCCAGCTCATCCCTAGCGGGGGGCTACAATTGGGAGCAGTTCTTC CASSSLAGGYNWEQFF TRBJ2-1 TRBD2 TRBV18 -
TGTGCCAGCAGTATGGGGGTCCTCTACAATGAGCAGTTCTTC CASSMGVLYNEQFF TRBJ2-1 - TRBV6-5 -
TGTGCCACCAGCAGAGATAGGGCCCCTAACTATGGCTACACCTTC CATSRDRAPNYGYTF TRBJ1-2 - TRBV15 -
TGTGCCAGCCTAAGGAGGGGAGGGGATACGCAGTATTTT CASLRRGGDTQYF TRBJ2-3 TRBD2 TRBV19 -
TGTGCCAGCAGCTTGGTGAGACTAGCGGGGGGGCTTGATACGCAGTATTTT CASSLVRLAGGLDTQYF TRBJ2-3 TRBD2 TRBV5-4 -
TGTGCCACCACCGAGTCAGGTGGGGCTTTCTTT CATTESGGAFF TRBJ1-1 - TRBV25-1 -
TGTGCCAGCAGTGAAAGTGAGGTCCCCTCACCCCTCCACTTT CASSESEVPSPLHF TRBJ1-6 - TRBV2 -
TGTGCCAGCAGCCCGTCCCCCGGACAGGGAGGGAATCAGCCCCAGCATTTT CASSPSPGQGGNQPQHF TRBJ1-5 TRBD1 TRBV7-6 few
TGTGCCAGCAGCCTAAAAGGGACAGGGTGGGATCAGCCCCAGCATTTT CASSLKGTGWDQPQHF TRBJ1-5 TRBD1 TRBV7-8 few
TGTGCCAGCAGTTCACAGTTAAGTTCCAATACGCAGTATTTT CASSSQLSSNTQYF TRBJ2-3 - TRBV7-9 -
TGTGCCAGCAGCTCGCCCACGGGACAGTTCAACGAGCAGTACTTC CASSSPTGQFNEQYF TRBJ2-7 TRBD1 TRBV7-2 -
TGTGCCAGCTCACCACGGTCAAGGGGAGACACCGGGGAGCTGTTTTTT CASSPRSRGDTGELFF TRBJ2-2 - TRBV18 -
TGCAGCGCCCGCCGTGGGGGATATGGCTACACCTTC CSARRGGYGYTF TRBJ1-2 - TRBV29-1 -
TGTGCCAGCAGGGACCAGACTACAGGGGGCACTGAAGCTTTCTTT CASRDQTTGGTEAFF TRBJ1-1 TRBD1 TRBV2 -
TGCAGTGCTCCAAGGAACACTGAAGCTTTCTTT CSAPRNTEAFF TRBJ1-1 - TRBV20-1 -
TGTGCCAGTAGTCGGGAGAGCGGCTACACCTTC CASSRESGYTF TRBJ1-2 - TRBV19 -
TGTGCCAGCAGCCCTTGGGGCGCGGGTTCACCCCTCCACTTT CASSPWGAGSPLHF TRBJ1-6 - TRBV6-2/TRBV6-3 -
TGTGCCAGCAGCTTTGAGTTGGGACTAAATACGCAGTATTTT CASSFELGLNTQYF TRBJ2-3 TRBD2 TRBV7-2 -
TGTGCCAGCAGTACCCCAGGGGGCAAAGAGACCCAGTACTTC CASSTPGGKETQYF TRBJ2-5 TRBD1 TRBV27 -
TGCGCCAGCAGTTACGACCGTTGGGACAGGGCCTCCTACGAGCAGTACTTC CASSYDRWDRASYEQYF TRBJ2-7 TRBD1 TRBV5-1 once
TGTGCCAGCAATACAGGGGGCGCGATTCAGCCCCAGCATTTT CASNTGGAIQPQHF TRBJ1-5 TRBD1 TRBV19 -
TGTGCCAGTAGTATCAGTAGGGGACCAGATACGCAGTATTTT CASSISRGPDTQYF TRBJ2-3 - TRBV19 once
TGTGCCAGCTCGCAGGGACAGCCCTTCTCTGGAAACACCATATATTTT CASSQGQPFSGNTIYF TRBJ1-3 TRBD1 TRBV18 -
TGCGCCAGCAGCTTAAGGGGTGAAAAACTGTTTTTT CASSLRGEKLFF TRBJ1-4 - TRBV5-1 -
TGTGCCAGCAGTTACGGGACCCAGTGGCCTTACGAGCAGTACTTC CASSYGTQWPYEQYF TRBJ2-7 - TRBV6-7 -